This TCR beta chain was recovered during a study of blood T cell repertoires in COVID-19. TCRdb keeps only in-frame clones here, not all; method: immunoSEQ multiplex PCR. The sample lists 300,000 to 400,000 clones, 85% to 95% seen once, with almost 4% in the top ten. With V trimmed by 1 base and J by 3 bases, 6 bases remained unmatched. From germline, CDR1 is MRHNA and CDR2 SNTAGT. The CDR3 covers 16 residues. The sequenced sample was PBMCs or T cells enriched from blood (not recorded which). The sequence was collected from a woman aged 25 to 45 who had been exposed to COVID-19. This chain links TRBV6-4 with TRBJ2-3; the match to TRBD2 covers 8 bases. CDR3 DNA: TGTGCCAGCAGTGACTTCGGGGGGGCTAGTACAGATACGCAGTATTTT. It codes for CASSDFGGASTDTQYF.